This T cell receptor beta chain was captured in a study of shared clonotypes between healthy human individuals. Assay used: immunoSEQ multiplex PCR; TCRdb lists only in-frame clones, some missing. The sample consists of about 500,000 clones, roughly three quarters of them appearing once. Germline values: CDR1 SGHTA, CDR2 FQGTGA. The V gene lost 1 base and the J gene lost 0 bases, with 13 bases spanning the gap. The CDR3 sequence is 18 residues long. The V gene is TRBV7-3, the J gene TRBJ2-6, with D tentatively TRBD1 (6 bases). This receptor was taken from a woman aged 40 to 55 in good health. Some clones in this sample may be carry-over from other donors' samples. Sequencing was performed on PBMCs. The CDR3 region has the DNA TGTGCCAGCAGCTTAAAAGTAGGGGGTAGCTCTGGGGCCAACGTCCTGACTTTC. Translation gives CASSLKVGGSSGANVLTF.